These T cell receptor beta chains were read from a single sample in a study of OX40 agonist ivuxolimab in advanced cancers. Repertoires were generated with immunoSEQ multiplex PCR, while TCRdb's copy carries only in-frame clones and drops some. The sample yields some 49,000 clones, over 75% seen once. Sequenced here: CD4+ or CD8+ T cells sorted from blood, sampled in a trial of the OX40 agonist ivuxolimab. Source of these receptors: an adult with an advanced solid tumor such as melanoma, head and neck, liver or kidney cancer. CDR3s include the opening cysteine and the closing phenylalanine or tryptophan. The order of the fields is clone size, V gene, J gene, D gene, CDR3 protein, CDR3 DNA. A D gene is named only where the DNA matches it firmly. Rows may omit the clone size; those that give it use once, few, many or a size class.

>.|TRBV5-6|TRBJ2-5|.
CASSLLARSQETQYF
TGTGCCAGCAGCTTGTTGGCGCGCAGTCAAGAGACCCAGTACTTC
>.|TRBV18|TRBJ2-6|.
CASSPGGPSSGANVLTF
TGTGCCAGCTCACCAGGGGGGCCCTCCTCTGGGGCCAACGTCCTGACTTTC
>.|TRBV2|TRBJ2-7|.
CASTPKYEQYF
TGTGCCAGCACCCCCAAATACGAGCAGTACTTC
>.|TRBV27|TRBJ2-2|TRBD1
CASSPRVTGVAGELFF
TGTGCCAGCAGTCCGCGCGTAACAGGGGTGGCCGGGGAGCTGTTTTTT
>.|TRBV7-7|TRBJ2-5|.
CASSLAGDQETQYF
TGTGCCAGCAGTCTAGCCGGGGATCAAGAGACCCAGTACTTC
>.|TRBV6-5|TRBJ1-1|.
CATQGHANTEAFF
TGTGCCACCCAGGGGCACGCGAACACTGAAGCTTTCTTT
>.|TRBV5-4|TRBJ1-6|TRBD1
CASSFRTGDNSPLHF
TGTGCCAGCAGCTTTCGGACAGGGGATAATTCACCCCTCCACTTT
>once|TRBV5-1|TRBJ2-5|TRBD1
CASSPRTGRETQYF
TGCGCCAGCAGCCCGCGGACAGGGAGGGAGACCCAGTACTTC
>.|TRBV7-9|TRBJ2-1|.
CASSLGSYNEQFF
TGTGCCAGCAGCTTGGGCTCCTACAATGAGCAGTTCTTC
>.|TRBV29-1|TRBJ1-5|.
CSVKDGNQPQHF
TGCAGCGTGAAGGACGGGAATCAGCCCCAGCATTTT